This T cell receptor (beta chain) was captured by sequencing in a study of T cell responses to AZD1222 COVID-19 vaccine. Study findings and constraints: Increased Spike-specific TCR breadth and depth were observed after two AZD1222 doses. Spike-wide vaccine-associated CD4 TCRs dominated at 160-218 and 743-854.

Generated by immunoSEQ multiplex PCR, the TCRdb table keeps only in-frame clones and is missing some. The sample holds 69,000 or so clones; approximately 90% are singletons and the top ten take roughly 5%. The CDR3 totals 16 residues. Trimming at V came to 3 bases and at J to 9 bases, leaving 12 bases not matched to a gene. CDR1 and CDR2 (germline): SGHNT, YYREEE (reference sequence). By share of the sample, this clone is large. Its antigen is not identified. The source was peripheral blood, collected 28 days after the second dose of the MenACWY control vaccine. The genes are TRBV5-4 and TRBJ1-6; 7 nucleotides match TRBD1. The clonotype was recovered from an adult who received the MenACWY meningococcal vaccine as a control. The CDR3 region is CASSSRQVGTASPLHF. The CDR3 nucleotides are TGTGCCAGCAGCTCGAGACAGGTCGGGACAGCTTCACCCCTCCACTTT.